This entry concerns a single TCR beta chain. The CDR3 has 17 amino acids. The data were obtained in a study of blood T cell repertoires in COVID-19. About the study: Sites in the United States, Italy and Spain provided acute and convalescent COVID-19 samples. In each case, the material was cDNA or gDNA derived from T cells, B-cell-depleted T cells, or PBMCs.

Seattle patient enrollment occurred during active infection, with longitudinal follow-up thereafter. In the study's own analysis: For nucleated cells, counts were estimated from reference gene primer amplification. Sequenced by immunoSEQ multiplex PCR; TCRdb stores in-frame clones only, minus some. The V and J calls and the clone size are those of that table, but D and trimming were determined from the DNA. The repertoire has roughly 410,000 clones, around 87% of them found once; the top ten carry approximately 2.4%. The specimen was peripheral blood. This rearrangement joins TRBV21-1 to TRBJ1-5. TRBV21-1 is a recognized pseudogene. This clonotype was obtained from a woman in her sixties with COVID-19, enrolled during active disease. CDR3 sequence reads: CASSKGAWGVSNQPQHF. CDR3 bases: TGTGCCAGCAGCAAAGGGGCCTGGGGGGTGAGCAATCAGCCCCAGCATTTT.